This T cell receptor beta chain was captured in a study of shared clonotypes between healthy human individuals. Note on this clone: Its target is unknown. The sample carries other DNA sequences with the same CDR3.

Each subset's genomic DNA was split evenly across several immunoSEQ plates. Generated by immunoSEQ multiplex PCR, the TCRdb table keeps only in-frame clones and is missing some. Altogether about 2.4 million clones are present, 80% to 95% being singletons, with the ten largest covering about 0.34%. V lost 5 bases, J lost 4 bases, and 11 bases lay in between. This CDR3 comprises 13 residues. Germline lookup yields CDR1 MNHEY and CDR2 SMNVEV (reference sequence). The study's findings and limits: Exclusively blood specimens were collected; tissue repertoires likely differ. Clonotypes shared by all four sorted-subset donors had higher generation probabilities than non-shared clonotypes.

The chain links TRBV27 to TRBJ1-2; TRBD1 might be the D (6 bases). Sequencing input: naive CD4+ T cells from PBMCs. The subset is: CD45RA+ positively selected. The sequence derives from a man in his late teens or twenties in good health. Some clones in this sample may be carry-over from other donors' samples. CDR3 in amino acids: CASSRQGPYGYTF. The CDR3 DNA sequence: TGTGCCAGCAGTCGTCAGGGGCCCTATGGCTACACCTTC.